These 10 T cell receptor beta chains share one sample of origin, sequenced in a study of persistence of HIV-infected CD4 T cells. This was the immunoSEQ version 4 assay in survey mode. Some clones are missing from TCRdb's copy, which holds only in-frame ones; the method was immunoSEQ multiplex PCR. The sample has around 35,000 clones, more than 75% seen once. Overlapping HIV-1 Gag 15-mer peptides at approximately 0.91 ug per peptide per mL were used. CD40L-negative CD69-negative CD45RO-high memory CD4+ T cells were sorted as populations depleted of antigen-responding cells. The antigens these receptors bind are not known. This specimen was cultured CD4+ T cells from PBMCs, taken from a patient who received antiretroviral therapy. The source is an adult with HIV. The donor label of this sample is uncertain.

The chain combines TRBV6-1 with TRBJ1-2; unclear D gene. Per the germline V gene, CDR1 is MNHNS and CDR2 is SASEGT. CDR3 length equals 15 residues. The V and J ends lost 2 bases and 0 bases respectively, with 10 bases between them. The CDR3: CASSENIQANYGYTF. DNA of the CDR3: TGTGCCAGCAGTGAAAATATTCAGGCTAACTATGGCTACACCTTC.

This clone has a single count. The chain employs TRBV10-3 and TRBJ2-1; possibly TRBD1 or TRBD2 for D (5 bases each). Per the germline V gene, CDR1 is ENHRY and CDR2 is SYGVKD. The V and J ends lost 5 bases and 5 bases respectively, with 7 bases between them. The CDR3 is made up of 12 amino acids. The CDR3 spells CAISLGDNEQFF. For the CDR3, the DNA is TGTGCCATCAGTCTGGGGGACAATGAGCAGTTCTTC.

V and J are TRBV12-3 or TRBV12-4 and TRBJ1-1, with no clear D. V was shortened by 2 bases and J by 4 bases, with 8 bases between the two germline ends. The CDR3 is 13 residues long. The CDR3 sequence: CASSLSAATEAFF. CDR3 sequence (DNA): TGTGCCAGCAGTTTAAGCGCCGCCACTGAAGCTTTCTTT.

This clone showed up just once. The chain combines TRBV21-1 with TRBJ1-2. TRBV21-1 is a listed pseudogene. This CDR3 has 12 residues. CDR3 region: CASSKFRLGYTF. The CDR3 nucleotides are TGTGCCAGCAGCAAGTTTAGGCTTGGCTACACCTTC.

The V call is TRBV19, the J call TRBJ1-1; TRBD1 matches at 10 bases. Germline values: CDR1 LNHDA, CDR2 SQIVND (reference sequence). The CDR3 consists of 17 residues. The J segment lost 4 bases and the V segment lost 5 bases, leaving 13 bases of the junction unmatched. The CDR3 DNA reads TGTGCCAGTAGTCTCGGGGGGGACAGGGGCTTAAGCACTGAAGCTTTCTTT. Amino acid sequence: CASSLGGDRGLSTEAFF.

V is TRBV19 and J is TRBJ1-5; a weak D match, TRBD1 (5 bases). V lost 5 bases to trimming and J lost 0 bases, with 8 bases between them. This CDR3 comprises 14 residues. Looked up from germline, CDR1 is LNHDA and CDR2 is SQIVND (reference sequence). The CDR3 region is CASSPQDSNQPQHF. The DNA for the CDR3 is TGTGCCAGTAGTCCACAGGATAGCAATCAGCCCCAGCATTTT.

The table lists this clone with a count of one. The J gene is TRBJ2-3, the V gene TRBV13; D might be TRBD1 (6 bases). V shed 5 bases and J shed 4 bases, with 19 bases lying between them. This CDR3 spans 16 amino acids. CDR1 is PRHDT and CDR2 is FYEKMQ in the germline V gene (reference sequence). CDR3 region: CASSAETGSVADTQYF. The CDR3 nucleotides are TGTGCCAGCAGCGCGGAAACAGGGTCAGTTGCAGATACGCAGTATTTT.

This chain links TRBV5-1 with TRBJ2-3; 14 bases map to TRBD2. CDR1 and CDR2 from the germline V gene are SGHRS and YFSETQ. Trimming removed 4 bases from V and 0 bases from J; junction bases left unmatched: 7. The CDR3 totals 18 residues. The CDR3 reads CASSAGLAGGPSTDTQYF. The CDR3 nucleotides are TGCGCCAGCAGCGCAGGACTAGCGGGGGGCCCCAGCACAGATACGCAGTATTTT.

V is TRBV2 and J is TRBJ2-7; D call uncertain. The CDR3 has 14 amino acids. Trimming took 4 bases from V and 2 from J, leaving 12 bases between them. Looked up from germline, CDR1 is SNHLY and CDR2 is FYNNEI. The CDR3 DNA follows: TGTGCCAGCAGTGCACACAGAACCACCTACGAGCAGTACGTC. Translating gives CASSAHRTTYEQYV.

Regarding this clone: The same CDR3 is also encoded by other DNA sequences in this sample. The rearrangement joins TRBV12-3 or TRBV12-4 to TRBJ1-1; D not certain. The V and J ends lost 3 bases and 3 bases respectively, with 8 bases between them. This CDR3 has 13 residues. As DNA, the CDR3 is TGTGCCAGCAGTTTTGGGAGGGACACTGAAGCTTTCTTT. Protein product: CASSFGRDTEAFF.